The next 7 T cell receptor beta chains were all read from a single sample in a study of blood T cell repertoires in COVID-19. Produced via immunoSEQ multiplex PCR; TCRdb's table is partial and in-frame only. The data contain just over 300,000 clones, approximately 90% of them singletons. The sample taken for sequencing was peripheral blood. Receptors were obtained from a man aged 18 to 29 with active or convalescent COVID-19.

The rearrangement joins TRBV12-3 or TRBV12-4 to TRBJ1-2; D gene unclear. The CDR3 contains 12 residues. The V end lost 1 base, the J end lost 8 bases, and 8 bases lay between the germline ends. CDR3 sequence (DNA): TGTGCCAGCAGTTTAGTGGCAGCGGGCTACACCTTC. Translated, it gives CASSLVAAGYTF.

The chain recombines TRBV15 with TRBJ2-7; D possibly corresponds to TRBD2 (5 bases). CDR1 and CDR2 (germline): LNHNV, YYDKDF (reference sequence). CDR3 length: 14 residues. Trimming took off 1 base at V and 6 bases at J, with 13 bases between the two ends. CDR3 sequence: CATSRAGYYSEQYF. CDR3 nucleotides: TGTGCCACCAGCAGAGCGGGATATTATTCCGAGCAGTACTTC.

This chain joins TRBV7-2 and TRBJ1-3; D perhaps matches TRBD1 (5 bases). Trimming shortened V by 5 bases and J by 2 bases, and 13 bases separated the two germline ends. Germline V gene lookup returns CDR1 SGHTA and CDR2 FQGNSA. The CDR3 runs to 15 residues. The CDR3 loop reads CASSQGVGAGNTIYF. CDR3 nucleotides: TGTGCCAGCAGCCAAGGGGTCGGTGCTGGAAACACCATATATTTT.

In its sample, this clone is medium-sized. J is TRBJ1-5 and V is TRBV6-2 or TRBV6-3; 7 nucleotides line up with TRBD1. The germline CDR1 and CDR2 sequences are MNHEY and SVGEGT. V was clipped by 5 bases and J by 6 bases; unmatched bases: 4. The CDR3 is 13 amino acids. The CDR3 coding sequence is TGTGCCAGCAGTGGACAGGAGATTCAGCCCCAGCATTTT. Protein product: CASSGQEIQPQHF.

V is TRBV2 and J is TRBJ2-7, with 8 bases that match TRBD2. Germline CDR1 is SNHLY and CDR2 is FYNNEI. The trim removed 7 bases at V and 1 base at J, leaving 12 bases unmatched. This CDR3 spans 16 amino acids. CDR3 residues: CASISGLAGISYEQYF. In DNA form, the CDR3 reads TGTGCCAGCATATCAGGGCTAGCGGGCATATCCTACGAGCAGTACTTC.

This clone was detected once. V usage is TRBV6-1 and J usage is TRBJ2-7; 10 bases map to TRBD1. This CDR3 has 15 residues. CDR1 is MNHNS, CDR2 SASEGT, per germline. V lost 3 bases and J lost 7; bases outside the gene matches: 9. The CDR3 region has the DNA TGTGCCAGCAGTGATCATAGACAGGGGGCTGGGGAGCAGTACTTC. Its translation is CASSDHRQGAGEQYF.

The chain couples TRBV6-2 or TRBV6-3 to TRBJ2-7, with TRBD2 identical over 8 bases. The junction had 4 bases not matched to a gene; V was cut back by 5 bases and J by 4 bases. CDR1 and CDR2 from the germline V gene are MNHEY and SVGEGT. There are 13 residues in the CDR3. The CDR3 DNA sequence: TGTGCCAGCAGTAGGGGACTAGTATACGAGCAGTACTTC. Encoded protein: CASSRGLVYEQYF.